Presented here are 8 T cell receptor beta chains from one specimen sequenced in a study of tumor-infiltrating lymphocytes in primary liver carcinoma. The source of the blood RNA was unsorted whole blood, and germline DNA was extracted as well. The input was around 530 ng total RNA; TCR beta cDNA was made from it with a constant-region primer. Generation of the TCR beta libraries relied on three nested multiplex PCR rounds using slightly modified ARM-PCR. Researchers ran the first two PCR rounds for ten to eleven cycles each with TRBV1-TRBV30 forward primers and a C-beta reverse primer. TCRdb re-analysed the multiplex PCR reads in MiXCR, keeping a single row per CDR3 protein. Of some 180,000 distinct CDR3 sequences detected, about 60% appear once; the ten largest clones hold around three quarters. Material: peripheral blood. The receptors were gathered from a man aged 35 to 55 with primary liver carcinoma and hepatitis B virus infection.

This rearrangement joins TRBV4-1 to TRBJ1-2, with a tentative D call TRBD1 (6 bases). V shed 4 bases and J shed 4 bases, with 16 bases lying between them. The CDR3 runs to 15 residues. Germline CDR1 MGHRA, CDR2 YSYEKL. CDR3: CASSPPTGIAYGYTF. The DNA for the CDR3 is TGCGCCAGCAGCCCCCCTACAGGGATCGCCTATGGCTACACCTTC.

CDR3 residues: CAISDGGRTLGDEQFF. CDR3 DNA: TGTGCCATCAGTGATGGGGGGCGGACCTTGGGCGATGAGCAGTTCTTC. V and J are TRBV10-3 and TRBJ2-1; the D gene could be TRBD1 or TRBD2 (6 bases each). The CDR3 has 16 amino acids. Germline V gene lookup returns CDR1 ENHRY and CDR2 SYGVKD. V lost 3 bases to trimming and J lost 8 bases, with 20 bases between them.

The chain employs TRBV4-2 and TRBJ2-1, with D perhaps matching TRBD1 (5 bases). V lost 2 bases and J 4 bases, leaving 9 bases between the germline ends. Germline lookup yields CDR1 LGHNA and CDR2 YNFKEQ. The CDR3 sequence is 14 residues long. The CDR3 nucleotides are TGTGCCAGCAGCCAAAGCGACAGTTACAATGAGCAGTTCTTC. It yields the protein CASSQSDSYNEQFF.

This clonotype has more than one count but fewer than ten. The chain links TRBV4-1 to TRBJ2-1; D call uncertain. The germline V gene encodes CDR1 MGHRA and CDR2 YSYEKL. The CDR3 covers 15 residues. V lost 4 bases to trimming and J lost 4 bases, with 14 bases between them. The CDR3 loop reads CASSRERAPYNEQFF. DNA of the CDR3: TGCGCCAGCAGCCGCGAGAGAGCGCCTTACAATGAGCAGTTCTTC.

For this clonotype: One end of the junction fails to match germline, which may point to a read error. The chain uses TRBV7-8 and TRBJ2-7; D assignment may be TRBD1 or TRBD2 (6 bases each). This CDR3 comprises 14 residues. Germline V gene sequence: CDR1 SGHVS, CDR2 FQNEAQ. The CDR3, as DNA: TGTGCCAGCAGCATCGGGGGCGCAGCCTACAAGCAATACTTC. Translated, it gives CASSIGGAAYKQYF.

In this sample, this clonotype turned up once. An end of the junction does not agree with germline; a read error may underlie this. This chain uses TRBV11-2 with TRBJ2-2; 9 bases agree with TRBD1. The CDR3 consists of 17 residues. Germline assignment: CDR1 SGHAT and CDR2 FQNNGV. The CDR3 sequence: CACIFDRDRVGTGELLF. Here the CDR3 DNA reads TGTGCCTGCATCTTTGATCGGGACAGGGTCGGCACCGGGGAGCTGCTTTTT.

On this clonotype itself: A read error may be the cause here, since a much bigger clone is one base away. The DNA for the CDR3 is TGCAGCGTCGCCCGCGACCACTCGTACTACAAGCAGTACTTC. Protein product: CSVARDHSYYKQYF. The rearrangement links TRBV29-1 to TRBJ2-7; D not certain. The CDR3 covers 14 residues. The V gene's germline CDR1 is SQVTM and CDR2 ANQGSEA.

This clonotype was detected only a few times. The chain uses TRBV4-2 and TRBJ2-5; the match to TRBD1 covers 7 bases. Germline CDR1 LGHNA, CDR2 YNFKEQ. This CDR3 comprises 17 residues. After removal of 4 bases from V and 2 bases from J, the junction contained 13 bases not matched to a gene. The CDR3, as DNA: TGTGCCAGCAGCCCCTCATATCGACAGGGTCGACAAGAGACCCAGTACTTC. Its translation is CASSPSYRQGRQETQYF.